These 14 T cell receptor beta chains originate from one sample sequenced in a study of immune heterogeneity within non-small cell lung tumors. Bulk tumor genomic DNA (about 590 ng per sample) served as template. Every primary tumor yielded several biopsies, spaced far apart, that were taken during surgery. The patients were newly diagnosed with non-small cell lung cancer, had not been treated, and had curative surgery. Multiplex PCR was performed with 32 V and 13 J primers, and it amplified TCR beta CDR3. One entry per CDR3 protein, called by TCRdb with MiXCR from the multiplex PCR reads. Among tens of thousands of distinct CDR3 sequences listed, about 30% were seen once. Material for sequencing was lung tumor tissue. These receptors all come from a man in his forties or fifties with non-small cell lung cancer.

The rearrangement links TRBV7-9 to TRBJ1-1; D not certain. Trimming stripped 1 base from V and 1 base from J, with 7 bases between. The CDR3 is 14 residues long. Germline V gene data show CDR1 as SEHNR and CDR2 as FQNEAQ (reference sequence). The CDR3 DNA sequence: TGTGCCAGCAGCTTAGACCCTCGGAACACTGAAGCTTTCTTT. Its protein is CASSLDPRNTEAFF.

Worth noting for this clonotype: This may arise from a read error, as a much more abundant clone is one base away. The gene calls are TRBV11-2 and TRBJ2-3; D gene uncertain. V lost 10 bases and J 4 bases, leaving 12 bases between the germline ends. Germline lookup yields CDR1 SGHAT and CDR2 FQNNGV. The length of the CDR3 is 12 residues. In DNA form, the CDR3 reads TGTGCCACCCTCGCGCGGTCAGATACGCAGTATTTT. This sequence encodes CATLARSDTQYF.

On this clonotype: A much larger clone is a single base away; this may be a read error. This sequence joins TRBV10-3 and TRBJ2-1; D gene unclear. CDR3 length equals 15 residues. Between the trimmed V and J ends, which lost 6 bases and 6 bases, there was a span of 18 bases. CDR1 is ENHRY and CDR2 is SYGVKD in the germline V gene. The CDR3 nucleotides read TGTGCCATCAGCTGGGGTTCGAGAGCAGTCAATGAGCAGTTCTTC. Translating it yields CAISWGSRAVNEQFF.

This clonotype was observed many times. The CDR3 reads CASSLKQLPRGPLHF. CDR3 nucleotides: TGTGCCAGCAGCCTAAAGCAACTCCCGAGGGGACCCCTCCACTTT. The J gene is TRBJ1-6, the V gene TRBV6-1, with D maybe TRBD1 (5 bases). From germline, CDR1 is MNHNS and CDR2 SASEGT. The CDR3 contains 15 residues. Trimming left V 6 bases short and J 12 bases short, with 21 bases between.

Regarding this clonotype: With a much larger clone just one base away, this may be a read error. This chain uses TRBV6-1 with TRBJ2-1; D is unclear. This CDR3 is 12 amino acids long. Germline V gives CDR1 MNHNS, CDR2 SASEGT. V was trimmed by 4 bases and J by 3 bases, leaving 4 bases between them. The CDR3: CASSVNYNEQFF. The DNA for the CDR3 is TGTGCCAGCAGTGTCAACTACAATGAGCAGTTCTTC.

The chain joins TRBV6-9 to TRBJ2-7; D ambiguous. This CDR3 comprises 12 residues. V was clipped by 4 bases and J by 4 bases, with 8 bases between them. Per the germline V gene, CDR1 is MNHGY and CDR2 is SVAAGI. The CDR3 coding sequence is TGTGCCAGCAGTTCACTGCGTTACGAGCAGTACTTC. It specifies CASSSLRYEQYF.

This clonotype was seen a few times. The gene calls are TRBV20-1 and TRBJ2-3, with 11 bases lining up with TRBD2. The trim removed 0 bases at V and 5 bases at J, leaving 1 base unmatched. This CDR3 spans 14 amino acids. Germline values: CDR1 DFQATT, CDR2 SNEGSKA (reference sequence). The CDR3 reads CSARDGLAGDTQYF. CDR3 sequence (DNA): TGCAGTGCTAGAGATGGACTAGCGGGAGATACGCAGTATTTT.

In the case of this clonotype: A read error may explain this, as a much larger clone is one base away. The rearrangement uses TRBV5-1 and TRBJ2-2; D not resolved. The germline V gene has CDR1 SGHRS and CDR2 YFSETQ. CDR3 length: 14 amino acids. The CDR3 protein is CASNLYEQPGELFF. The CDR3 nucleotides are TGCGCCAGCAACTTGTACGAGCAACCCGGGGAGCTGTTTTTT.

This clonotype was seen ten or more times. CDR3: CASSLEGHGDEQYF. DNA of the CDR3: TGTGCCAGCAGCTTAGAGGGACATGGGGACGAGCAGTACTTC. The chain recombines TRBV7-9 with TRBJ2-7; D might be TRBD1 (6 bases). Trimming took off 1 base at V and 5 bases at J, with 12 bases between the two ends. CDR3 length equals 14 residues. Per germline, CDR1 SEHNR and CDR2 FQNEAQ (reference sequence).

In its sample, this clonotype was seen many times. The gene calls are TRBV19 and TRBJ1-6; tentative D call: TRBD1 (5 bases). Germline lookup yields CDR1 LNHDA and CDR2 SQIVND (reference sequence). Deletions cut 6 bases from V and 3 bases from J, with 15 bases between. The CDR3 is made up of 16 amino acids. The CDR3 region has the DNA TGTGCCAGTAGCAACGTAGTTAGGGGCTATAATTCACCCCTCCACTTT. Protein: CASSNVVRGYNSPLHF.

In its sample, this clonotype was seen a few times. The genes are TRBV14 and TRBJ2-1; unclear D gene. This CDR3 contains 12 residues. The V end was cut by 2 bases, the J end by 6 bases, with 5 bases between. Per germline, CDR1 SGHDN and CDR2 FVKESK. The CDR3 protein is CASSQRGNEQFF. CDR3 DNA: TGTGCCAGCAGCCAACGTGGCAATGAGCAGTTCTTC.

This clonotype was counted at least ten times. The rearrangement uses TRBV4-3 and TRBJ2-1; D not certain. V gave up 4 bases and J gave up 8 bases, with 12 bases separating them. Germline V gene lookup returns CDR1 LGHNA and CDR2 YSLEER. The CDR3 sequence is 13 residues long. The CDR3 nucleotides read TGCGCCAGCAGCCTCACGGCGCCCGATGAGCAGTTCTTC. This encodes CASSLTAPDEQFF.

This sequence joins TRBV24-1 and TRBJ2-2; D is uncertain. The CDR3 loop spans 18 amino acids. Germline V gene sequence: CDR1 KGHDR, CDR2 SFDVKD. V was trimmed by 1 base and J by 3 bases, leaving 17 bases between them. CDR3 sequence: CATSDFYSGTMDTGELFF. CDR3 DNA sequence: TGTGCCACCAGTGATTTCTACAGTGGCACCATGGACACCGGGGAGCTGTTTTTT.

About this clonotype: It may be a read error: a sequence one base away is much more abundant. The chain has TRBV30 and TRBJ1-1, with TRBD1 as a possible D gene (5 bases). The germline V gene encodes CDR1 GTSNPN and CDR2 SVGIG (reference sequence). The CDR3 is 15 amino acids. The CDR3 loop is CVSHPGGARGTEAFF. CDR3 in DNA: TGTGTCTCCCACCCTGGAGGGGCTCGTGGCACTGAAGCTTTCTTT. Variable domain in full (rest from reference TRBV30 and TRBJ1-1): SQTIHQWPATLVQPVGSPLSLECTVEGTSNPNLYWYRQAAGRGLQLLFYSVGIGQISSEVPQNLSASRPQDRQFILSSKKLLLSDSGFYLCVSHPGGARGTEAFFGQGTRLTVV.